The 16 T cell receptor beta chains below come from one sample, sequenced in a study of blood T cell repertoires in COVID-19. Some clones are missing from TCRdb's copy, which holds only in-frame ones; the method was immunoSEQ multiplex PCR. This table has hundreds of thousands of clones, around 88% appearing once. The sample taken for sequencing was PBMCs or T cells enriched from blood (not recorded which). These receptors originate from a middle-aged woman who had recovered from COVID-19.

The gene calls are TRBV28 and TRBJ1-4; 7 nucleotides match TRBD1. V shed 6 bases and J 0 bases; nucleotides not matched to a gene: 16. Germline CDR1 and CDR2: MDHEN and SYDVKM. The CDR3 totals 19 residues. Here the CDR3 DNA reads TGTGCCAGCAGGATATCATTGGGACAGAATTATGCAACTAATGAAAAACTGTTTTTT. Protein sequence: CASRISLGQNYATNEKLFF.

The chain has TRBV4-1 and TRBJ2-1, with D unresolved. CDR1 is MGHRA, CDR2 YSYEKL, per germline. CDR3 length equals 14 residues. Trimming cost V 3 bases and J 4 bases, with 10 bases left between them. CDR3 coding DNA: TGCGCCAGCAGCCAGATTCATACATACAATGAGCAGTTCTTC. This gives the protein CASSQIHTYNEQFF.

This chain uses TRBV11-2 with TRBJ2-4, with 14 bases that match TRBD2. The ends lost 6 bases at V and 1 base at J; junction bases unmatched: 11. Germline V CDR1 and CDR2: SGHAT, FQNNGV. This CDR3 spans 19 amino acids. In DNA, the CDR3 is TGTGCCAGCAGTCAGACTAGCGGGAGGGGGTTGGTGGCCAAAAACATTCAGTACTTC. Protein: CASSQTSGRGLVAKNIQYF.

This clone was observed a single time. The chain combines TRBV2 with TRBJ2-2, with D hard to call. With 7 bases removed from V and 7 bases from J, the gap between germline ends came to 19 bases. The germline CDR1 and CDR2 sequences are SNHLY and FYNNEI. This CDR3 is 15 amino acids long. CDR3 bases: TGTGCCAGCAATGCAGTATTAGCCGGAATCGGGGAGCTGTTTTTT. This sequence encodes CASNAVLAGIGELFF.

This rearrangement joins TRBV6-4 to TRBJ2-1; 8 bases match TRBD1. The CDR3 contains 17 residues. Germline CDR1 reads MRHNA; CDR2 reads SNTAGT. With V trimmed by 0 bases and J by 5 bases, 9 bases remained unmatched. The CDR3 loop is CASSDSFHMGQDNEQFF. The CDR3 coding sequence is TGTGCCAGCAGTGACTCCTTTCACATGGGACAGGACAATGAGCAGTTCTTC.

The rearrangement joins TRBV18 to TRBJ1-6; 8 bases are a match to TRBD1. The V gene's germline CDR1 is KGHSH and CDR2 LQKENI. J gave up 5 bases and V 2 bases, and 2 bases lay outside the gene matches. CDR3 length: 15 residues. The CDR3 sequence is CASSPGGQDNSPLHF. The CDR3, as DNA: TGTGCCAGCTCACCAGGGGGACAGGATAATTCACCCCTCCACTTT.

The chain joins TRBV19 to TRBJ1-1; D is unclear. The V end was cut by 6 bases, the J end by 0 bases, with 14 bases between. Germline values: CDR1 LNHDA, CDR2 SQIVND (reference sequence). The CDR3 has 15 residues. This CDR3 reads CASSFGGLVNTEAFF. The CDR3 DNA reads TGTGCCAGTAGCTTCGGAGGGCTGGTGAACACTGAAGCTTTCTTT. Combining the CDR3 with reference TRBV19 and TRBJ1-1 gives the whole variable domain DGGITQSPKYLFRKEGQNVTLSCEQNLNHDAMYWYRQDPGQGLRLIYYSQIVNDFQKGDIAEGYSVSREKKESFPLTVTSAQKNPTAFYLCASSFGGLVNTEAFFGQGTRLTVV.

The V gene is TRBV7-8, the J gene TRBJ2-1; D perhaps matches TRBD2 (5 bases). The V and J ends lost 5 bases and 6 bases respectively, with 8 bases between them. There are 12 residues in the CDR3. Germline loops: CDR1 SGHVS, CDR2 FQNEAQ. CDR3 protein: CASSPGSNEQFF. CDR3 coding DNA: TGTGCCAGCAGCCCGGGGAGCAATGAGCAGTTCTTC.

This clone has a single count. V and J are TRBV3-1 (or the pseudogene TRBV3-2) and TRBJ2-2; TRBD1 agrees at 8 bases. CDR1 and CDR2 (germline): LGHDT, YNNKEL (reference sequence). This CDR3 is 15 amino acids long. J was trimmed by 0 bases and V by 6 bases; bases with no gene match: 3. Written as DNA, the CDR3 is TGTGCCAGCAGTCAGACAGGGGCGAACACCGGGGAGCTGTTTTTT. It encodes CASSQTGANTGELFF.

This chain connects TRBV6-5 to TRBJ2-4; tentatively, D is TRBD2 (7 bases). The CDR3 runs to 14 residues. V was pared by 6 bases and J by 3 bases, with 12 bases between. Germline V gene data show CDR1 as MNHEY and CDR2 as SVGAGI. The CDR3, as DNA: TGTGCCAGCAGGAACGGGGGGCACAAAAACATTCAGTACTTC. It translates to CASRNGGHKNIQYF.

Worth noting for this clone: The same CDR3 can be traced to other DNA sequences in this sample. The rearrangement uses TRBV6-5 and TRBJ2-7; 9 nucleotides align to TRBD2. This CDR3 contains 14 residues. V trimming: 2 bases; J trimming: 4 bases; junction bases outside the gene matches: 3. Germline loops: CDR1 MNHEY, CDR2 SVGAGI. The CDR3 loop reads CASSYRGRGYEQYF. CDR3 DNA sequence: TGTGCCAGCAGTTACCGCGGGAGGGGATACGAGCAGTACTTC.

J is TRBJ1-6 and V is TRBV18; D not certain. The CDR3 loop spans 16 amino acids. V lost 6 bases, J lost 4 bases, and 16 bases lay in between. Germline assignment: CDR1 KGHSH and CDR2 LQKENI. CDR3 protein: CASSTGGSRYNSPLHF. Here the CDR3 DNA reads TGTGCCAGCTCCACGGGAGGGAGTAGATATAATTCACCCCTCCACTTT.

V is TRBV11-3 and J is TRBJ2-3; D is perhaps TRBD2 (5 bases). V was cut by 0 bases and J by 6 bases, with 10 bases left in between. The germline CDR1 and CDR2 sequences are SGHNT and YENEEA. This CDR3 has 14 amino acids. The CDR3 is CASSLDPGSDTQYF. The CDR3 DNA sequence: TGTGCCAGCAGCTTAGATCCGGGGAGCGATACGCAGTATTTT.

The chain links TRBV28 to TRBJ2-7; TRBD2 is a possible D gene (6 bases). The ends were cut back, 5 bases at V and 6 bases at J, with 20 bases in the middle. The CDR3 contains 15 residues. CDR1 and CDR2 from the germline V gene are MDHEN and SYDVKM. The chain's CDR3 is CASSQPGLVAPEQYF. The CDR3 DNA reads as TGTGCCAGCAGTCAGCCGGGACTCGTGGCCCCCGAGCAGTACTTC.

This clone was counted a single time. The V and J genes are TRBV28 and TRBJ2-7, with 7 nucleotides matching TRBD2. After removal of 3 bases from V and 4 bases from J, the junction contained 9 bases not matched to a gene. The germline V gene has CDR1 MDHEN and CDR2 SYDVKM. CDR3 length: 15 residues. The CDR3 reads CASSFYAGASYEQYF. The CDR3 DNA sequence: TGTGCCAGCAGTTTCTACGCGGGAGCGAGTTACGAGCAGTACTTC.

This chain uses TRBV28 with TRBJ2-1, with 12 bases matching TRBD2. This CDR3 comprises 17 residues. V lost 5 bases, J lost 2 bases, and 7 bases stayed unmatched. CDR1 and CDR2 from the germline V gene are MDHEN and SYDVKM. This chain's CDR3 is CASSPPSGRAPYNEQFF. The CDR3 bases are TGTGCCAGCAGTCCTCCTAGCGGGAGGGCCCCCTACAATGAGCAGTTCTTC.